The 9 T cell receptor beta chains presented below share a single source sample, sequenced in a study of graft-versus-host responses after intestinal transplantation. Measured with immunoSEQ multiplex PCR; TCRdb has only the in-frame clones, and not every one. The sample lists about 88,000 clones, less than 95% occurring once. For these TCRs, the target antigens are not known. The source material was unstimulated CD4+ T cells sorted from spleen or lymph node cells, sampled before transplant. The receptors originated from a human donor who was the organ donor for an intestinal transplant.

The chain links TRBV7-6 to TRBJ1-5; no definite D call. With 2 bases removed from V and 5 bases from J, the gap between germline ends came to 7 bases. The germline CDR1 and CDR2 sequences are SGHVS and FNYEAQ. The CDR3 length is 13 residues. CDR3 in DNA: TGTGCCAGCAGCTTAAAATCCGATCAGCCCCAGCATTTT. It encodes CASSLKSDQPQHF.

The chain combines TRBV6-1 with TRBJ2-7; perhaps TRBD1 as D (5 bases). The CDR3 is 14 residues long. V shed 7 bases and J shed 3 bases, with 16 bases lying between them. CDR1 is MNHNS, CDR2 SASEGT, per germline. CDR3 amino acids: CASTLTAAYYEQYF. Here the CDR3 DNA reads TGTGCCAGCACTCTGACAGCCGCGTACTACGAGCAGTACTTC.

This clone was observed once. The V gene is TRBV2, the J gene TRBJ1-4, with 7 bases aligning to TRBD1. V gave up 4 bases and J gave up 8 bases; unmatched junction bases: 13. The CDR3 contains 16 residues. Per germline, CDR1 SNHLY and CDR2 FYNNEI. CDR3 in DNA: TGTGCCAGCAGTGGACGCGGGACAGAAAATGGCGAAAAACTGTTTTTT. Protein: CASSGRGTENGEKLFF. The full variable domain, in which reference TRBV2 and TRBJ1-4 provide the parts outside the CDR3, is EPEVTQTPSHQVTQMGQEVILRCVPISNHLYFYWYRQILGQKVEFLVSFYNNEISEKSEIFDDQFSVERPDGSNFTLKIRSTKLEDSAMYFCASSGRGTENGEKLFFGSGTQLSVL.

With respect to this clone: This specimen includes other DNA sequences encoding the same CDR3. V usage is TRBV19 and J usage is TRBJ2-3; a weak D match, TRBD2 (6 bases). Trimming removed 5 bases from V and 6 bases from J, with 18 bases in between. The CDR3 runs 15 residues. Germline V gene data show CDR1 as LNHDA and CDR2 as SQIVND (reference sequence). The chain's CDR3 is CASSLNLGGGDTQYF. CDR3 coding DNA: TGTGCCAGTAGTCTTAACCTGGGGGGTGGGGATACGCAGTATTTT.

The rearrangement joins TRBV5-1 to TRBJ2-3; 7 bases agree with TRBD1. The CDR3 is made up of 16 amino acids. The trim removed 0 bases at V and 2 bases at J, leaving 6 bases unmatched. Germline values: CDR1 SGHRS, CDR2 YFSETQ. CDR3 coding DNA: TGCGCCAGCAGCTTGGGCAGGGGGTCCCCCACAGATACGCAGTATTTT. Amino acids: CASSLGRGSPTDTQYF.

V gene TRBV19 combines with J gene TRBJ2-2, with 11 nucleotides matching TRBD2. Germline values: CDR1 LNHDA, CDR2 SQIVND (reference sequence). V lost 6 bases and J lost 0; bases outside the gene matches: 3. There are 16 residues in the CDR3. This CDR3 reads CASRTSGTTNTGELFF. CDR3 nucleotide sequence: TGTGCCAGTAGGACTAGCGGGACAACGAACACCGGGGAGCTGTTTTTT.

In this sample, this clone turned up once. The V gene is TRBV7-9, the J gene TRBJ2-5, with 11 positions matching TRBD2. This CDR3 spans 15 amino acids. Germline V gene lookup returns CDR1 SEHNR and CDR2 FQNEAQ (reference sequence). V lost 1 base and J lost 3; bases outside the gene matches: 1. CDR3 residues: CASSLGGLAEETQYF. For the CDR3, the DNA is TGTGCCAGCAGCTTAGGGGGACTAGCGGAAGAGACCCAGTACTTC.

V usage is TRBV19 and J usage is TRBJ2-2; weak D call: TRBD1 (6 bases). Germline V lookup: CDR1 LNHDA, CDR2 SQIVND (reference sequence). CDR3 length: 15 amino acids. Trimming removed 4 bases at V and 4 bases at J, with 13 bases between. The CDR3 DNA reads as TGTGCCAGTAGTAGGGGGCTTACACTCACCGGGGAGCTGTTTTTT. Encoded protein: CASSRGLTLTGELFF.

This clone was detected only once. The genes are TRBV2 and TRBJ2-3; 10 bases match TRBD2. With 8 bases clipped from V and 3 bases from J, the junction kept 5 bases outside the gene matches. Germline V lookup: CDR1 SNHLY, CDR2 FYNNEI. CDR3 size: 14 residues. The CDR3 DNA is TGTGCCAGCCATACTAGCGGGGCTACAGATACGCAGTATTTT. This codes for CASHTSGATDTQYF.